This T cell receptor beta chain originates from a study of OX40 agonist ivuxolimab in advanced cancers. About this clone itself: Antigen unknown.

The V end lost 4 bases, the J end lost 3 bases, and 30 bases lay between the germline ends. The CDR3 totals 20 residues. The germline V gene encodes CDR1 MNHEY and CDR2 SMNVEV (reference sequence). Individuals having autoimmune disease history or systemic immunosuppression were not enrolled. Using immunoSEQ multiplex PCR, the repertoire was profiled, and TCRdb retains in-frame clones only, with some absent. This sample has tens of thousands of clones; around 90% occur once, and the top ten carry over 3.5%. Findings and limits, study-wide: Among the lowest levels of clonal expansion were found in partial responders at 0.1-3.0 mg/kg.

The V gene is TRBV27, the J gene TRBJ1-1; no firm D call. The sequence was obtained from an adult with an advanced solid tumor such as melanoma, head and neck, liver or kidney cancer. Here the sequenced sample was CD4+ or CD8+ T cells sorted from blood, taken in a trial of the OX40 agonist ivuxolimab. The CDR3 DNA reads TGTGCCAGCAGTTCCACGCGCTCCATTTATAGCCCCAGTATGGACACTGAAGCTTTCTTT. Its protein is CASSSTRSIYSPSMDTEAFF.